The rows below give T cell receptor beta chains drawn from one sample of a study of T cell responses to AZD1222 COVID-19 vaccine. TCRdb keeps only in-frame clones here, not all; method: immunoSEQ multiplex PCR. The sample lists about 150,000 clones, over 70% occurring once. The starting material was peripheral blood, obtained 28 days after the second AZD1222 dose. These receptors were collected from an adult who received the AZD1222 COVID-19 vaccine. Both conserved end residues are part of each CDR3. Fields, in order: J gene, V gene, clone size, D gene, CDR3 protein. A D gene is named only where the DNA matches it firmly. Some rows have no size entry. The others give once, few or many, or a class for an expanded clone.

J: TRBJ1-1
V: TRBV5-8
size: -
D: -
CDR3: CASSRHTEAFF

J: TRBJ1-6
V: TRBV6-2/TRBV6-3
size: -
D: -
CDR3: CASSGRAVSPLHF

J: TRBJ2-1
V: TRBV18
size: few
D: -
CDR3: CASSPWQGNSNEQFF

J: TRBJ2-3
V: TRBV3-1/TRBV3-2
size: -
D: -
CDR3: CASSHLPDEINSTDTQYF

J: TRBJ1-1
V: TRBV4-3
size: -
D: -
CDR3: CASSQGIGRENTEAFF

J: TRBJ2-7
V: TRBV14
size: -
D: -
CDR3: CASSQAGGKIYEQYF

J: TRBJ1-1
V: TRBV7-2
size: -
D: -
CDR3: CASSLGRHMNTEAFF

J: TRBJ1-2
V: TRBV2
size: -
D: -
CDR3: CASKGGQEYRYTF

J: TRBJ1-1
V: TRBV7-2
size: -
D: -
CDR3: CASSLMGHTEAFF

J: TRBJ1-6
V: TRBV6-5
size: -
D: -
CDR3: CASSYDPDRNNSPLHF

J: TRBJ2-7
V: TRBV27
size: -
D: TRBD2
CDR3: CASSLGVAGVNYEQYF

J: TRBJ1-1
V: TRBV7-2
size: -
D: -
CDR3: CASSLAGGRNTEAFF

J: TRBJ1-1
V: TRBV20-1
size: few
D: -
CDR3: CSVWRNTEAFF

J: TRBJ2-1
V: TRBV5-3
size: -
D: TRBD1
CDR3: CARSLGTGSSYNEQFF

J: TRBJ2-2
V: TRBV12-3/TRBV12-4
size: -
D: -
CDR3: CASSFGFTGELFF

J: TRBJ2-7
V: TRBV19
size: -
D: TRBD2
CDR3: CASSIMAGDSYEQYF

J: TRBJ2-1
V: TRBV4-2
size: -
D: -
CDR3: CASSQDSSGSYNEQFF

J: TRBJ2-1
V: TRBV11-3
size: -
D: TRBD1
CDR3: CASSLQDRDHNEQFF

J: TRBJ1-4
V: TRBV7-9
size: -
D: TRBD1
CDR3: CASSLQGPNEKLFF

J: TRBJ2-2
V: TRBV3-1/TRBV3-2
size: -
D: -
CDR3: CASSQATAGSGELFF

J: TRBJ1-3
V: TRBV6-1
size: few
D: -
CDR3: CASSEGDRNTIYF

J: TRBJ2-2
V: TRBV9
size: -
D: -
CDR3: CASSVAPTGELFF

J: TRBJ1-5
V: TRBV6-5
size: -
D: TRBD1
CDR3: CASAEDRGGNQPQHF

J: TRBJ1-1
V: TRBV3-1/TRBV3-2
size: few
D: -
CDR3: CASSQDLGGEQAFF

J: TRBJ1-5
V: TRBV10-3
size: -
D: -
CDR3: CAIQQGPNQPQHF

J: TRBJ2-7
V: TRBV6-1
size: -
D: -
CDR3: CASSEDHSSYEQYF

J: TRBJ2-3
V: TRBV18
size: -
D: -
CDR3: CASSPASVSGDTQYF

J: TRBJ1-3
V: TRBV28
size: -
D: -
CDR3: CASSTNQGSGSGNTIYF

J: TRBJ2-7
V: TRBV5-1
size: -
D: -
CDR3: CASSLARDYEQYF

J: TRBJ2-3
V: TRBV5-6
size: -
D: -
CDR3: CASSFGNRAPGPDTQYF

J: TRBJ1-5
V: TRBV7-2
size: once
D: -
CDR3: CASSLKQGSNQPQHF

J: TRBJ2-2
V: TRBV9
size: -
D: -
CDR3: CASSVGTGSATGELFF

J: TRBJ2-1
V: TRBV9
size: -
D: -
CDR3: CASSAVGVYGEQFF

J: TRBJ1-2
V: TRBV29-1
size: -
D: -
CDR3: CSARTVRNYGYTF

J: TRBJ1-5
V: TRBV12-3/TRBV12-4
size: -
D: -
CDR3: CASTGTNQPQHF

J: TRBJ2-5
V: TRBV5-8
size: -
D: -
CDR3: CASSLGWEETQYF

J: TRBJ2-7
V: TRBV12-3/TRBV12-4
size: -
D: -
CDR3: CASRRIGNEQYF

J: TRBJ2-3
V: TRBV28
size: -
D: -
CDR3: CASSIQGSTDTQYF

J: TRBJ1-2
V: TRBV7-9
size: few
D: TRBD1
CDR3: CASSLGSTGNYGYTF

J: TRBJ2-2
V: TRBV10-3
size: -
D: -
CDR3: CATSVGGGHRTGELFF

J: TRBJ1-3
V: TRBV28
size: few
D: -
CDR3: CASKTAFLPGNTIYF

J: TRBJ1-5
V: TRBV29-1
size: -
D: -
CDR3: CSVGGLNQPQHF

J: TRBJ2-7
V: TRBV3-1/TRBV3-2
size: -
D: -
CDR3: CASGKTYEQYF

J: TRBJ1-2
V: TRBV28
size: -
D: -
CDR3: CASSLGRGHLNYGYTF

J: TRBJ2-1
V: TRBV20-1
size: -
D: TRBD2
CDR3: CSASGTSGTHREQFF

J: TRBJ1-2
V: TRBV5-4
size: few
D: -
CDR3: CASSLDPAPVFGYTF

J: TRBJ1-2
V: TRBV25-1
size: -
D: -
CDR3: CASSAGRFYGYTF

J: TRBJ1-2
V: TRBV29-1
size: -
D: -
CDR3: CSVEPGTNYGYTF

J: TRBJ2-5
V: TRBV9
size: -
D: TRBD2
CDR3: CASNGGGQETQYF

J: TRBJ1-6
V: TRBV10-3
size: once
D: TRBD1
CDR3: CAISETGGSPLHF